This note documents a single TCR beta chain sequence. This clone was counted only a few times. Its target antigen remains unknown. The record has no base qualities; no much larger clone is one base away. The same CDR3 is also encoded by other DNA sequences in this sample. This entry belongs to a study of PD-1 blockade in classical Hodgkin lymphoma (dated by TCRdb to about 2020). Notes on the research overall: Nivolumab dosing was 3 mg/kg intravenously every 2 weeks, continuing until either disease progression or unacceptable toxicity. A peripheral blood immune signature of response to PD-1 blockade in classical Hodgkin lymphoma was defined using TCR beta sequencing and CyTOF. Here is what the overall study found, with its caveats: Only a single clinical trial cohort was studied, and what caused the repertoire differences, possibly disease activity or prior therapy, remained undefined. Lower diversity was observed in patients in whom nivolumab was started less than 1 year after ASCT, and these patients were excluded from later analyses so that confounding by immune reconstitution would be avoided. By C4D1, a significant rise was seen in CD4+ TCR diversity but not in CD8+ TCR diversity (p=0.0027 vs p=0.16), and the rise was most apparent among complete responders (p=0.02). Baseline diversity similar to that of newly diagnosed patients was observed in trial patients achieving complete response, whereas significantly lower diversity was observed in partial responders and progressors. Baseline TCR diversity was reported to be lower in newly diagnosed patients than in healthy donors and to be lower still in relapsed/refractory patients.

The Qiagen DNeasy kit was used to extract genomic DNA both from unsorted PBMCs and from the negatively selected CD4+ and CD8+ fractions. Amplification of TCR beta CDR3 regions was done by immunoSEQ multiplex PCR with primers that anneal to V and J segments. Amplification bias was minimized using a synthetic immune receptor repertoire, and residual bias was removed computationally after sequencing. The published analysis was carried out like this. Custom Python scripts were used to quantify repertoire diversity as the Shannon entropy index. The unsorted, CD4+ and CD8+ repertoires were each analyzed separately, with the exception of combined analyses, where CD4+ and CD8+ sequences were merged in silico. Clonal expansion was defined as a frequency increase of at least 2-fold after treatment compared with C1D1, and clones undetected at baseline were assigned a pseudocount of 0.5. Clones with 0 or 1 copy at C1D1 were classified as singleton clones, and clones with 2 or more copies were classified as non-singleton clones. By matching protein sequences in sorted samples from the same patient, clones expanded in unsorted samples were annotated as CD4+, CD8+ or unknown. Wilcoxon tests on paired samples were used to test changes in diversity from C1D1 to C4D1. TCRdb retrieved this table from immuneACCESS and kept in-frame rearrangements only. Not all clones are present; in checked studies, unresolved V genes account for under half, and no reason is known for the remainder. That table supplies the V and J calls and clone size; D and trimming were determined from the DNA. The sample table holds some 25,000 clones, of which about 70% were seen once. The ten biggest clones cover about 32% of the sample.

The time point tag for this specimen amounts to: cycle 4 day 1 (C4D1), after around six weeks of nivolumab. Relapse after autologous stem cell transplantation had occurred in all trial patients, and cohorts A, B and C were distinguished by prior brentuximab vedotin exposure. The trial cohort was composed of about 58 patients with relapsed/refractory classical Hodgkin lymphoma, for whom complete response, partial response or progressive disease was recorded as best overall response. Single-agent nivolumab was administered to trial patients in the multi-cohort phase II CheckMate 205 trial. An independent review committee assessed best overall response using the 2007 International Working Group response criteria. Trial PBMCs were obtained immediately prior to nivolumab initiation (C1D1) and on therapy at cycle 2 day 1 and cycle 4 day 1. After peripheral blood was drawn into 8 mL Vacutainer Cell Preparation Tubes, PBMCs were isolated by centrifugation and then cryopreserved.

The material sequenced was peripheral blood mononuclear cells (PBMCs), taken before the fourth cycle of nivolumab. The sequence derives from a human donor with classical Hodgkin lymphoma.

The CDR3 sequence is CASSYSNFQETQYF. Read as DNA, the sequence is TGTGCCAGCAGTTACTCGAACTTCCAAGAGACCCAGTACTTC. The V and J genes are TRBV6-6 and TRBJ2-5, with the identity of the D gene unclear. At the junction V is shortened by 0 bases and J by 1 base, with 6 bases in between. CDR3 length: 14 amino acids, cysteine to phenylalanine. The read is trimmed to its CDR3 DNA, 42 bases read in frame from base 1. For CDR1 and CDR2, the germline V gene (reference sequence) lists MNHNY and SVGAGI.